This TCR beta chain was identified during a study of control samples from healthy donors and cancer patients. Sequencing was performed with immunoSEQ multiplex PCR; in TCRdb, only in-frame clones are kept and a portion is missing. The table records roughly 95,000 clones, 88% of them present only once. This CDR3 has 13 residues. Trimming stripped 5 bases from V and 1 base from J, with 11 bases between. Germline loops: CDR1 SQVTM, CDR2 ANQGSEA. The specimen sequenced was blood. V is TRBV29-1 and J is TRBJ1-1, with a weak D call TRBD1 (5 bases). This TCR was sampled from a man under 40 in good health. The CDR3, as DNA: TGCAGCGTTCGTAGGGGCTCGAACACTGAAGCTTTCTTT. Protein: CSVRRGSNTEAFF.